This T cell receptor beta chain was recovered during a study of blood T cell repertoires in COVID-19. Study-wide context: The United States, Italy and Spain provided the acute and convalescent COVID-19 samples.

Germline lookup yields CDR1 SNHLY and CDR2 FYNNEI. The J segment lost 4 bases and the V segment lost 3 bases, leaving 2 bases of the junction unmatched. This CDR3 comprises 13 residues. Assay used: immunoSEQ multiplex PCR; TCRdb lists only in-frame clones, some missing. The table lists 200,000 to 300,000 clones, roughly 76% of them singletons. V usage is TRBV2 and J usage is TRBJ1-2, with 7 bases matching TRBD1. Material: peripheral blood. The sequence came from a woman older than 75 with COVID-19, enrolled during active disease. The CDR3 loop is CASSETGSYGYTF. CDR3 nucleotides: TGTGCCAGCAGTGAGACAGGGTCCTATGGCTACACCTTC.